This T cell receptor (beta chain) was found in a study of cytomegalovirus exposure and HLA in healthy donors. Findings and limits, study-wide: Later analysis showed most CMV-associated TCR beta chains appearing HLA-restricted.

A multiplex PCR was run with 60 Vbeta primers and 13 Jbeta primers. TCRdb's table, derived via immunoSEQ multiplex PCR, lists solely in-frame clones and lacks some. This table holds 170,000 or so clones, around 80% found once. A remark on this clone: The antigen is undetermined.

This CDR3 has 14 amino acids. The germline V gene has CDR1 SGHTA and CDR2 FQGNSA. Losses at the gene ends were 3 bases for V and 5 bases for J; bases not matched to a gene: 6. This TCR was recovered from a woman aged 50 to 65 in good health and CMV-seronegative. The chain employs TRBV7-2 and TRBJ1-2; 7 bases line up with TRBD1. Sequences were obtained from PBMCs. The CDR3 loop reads CASSFFDRDYGYTF. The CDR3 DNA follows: TGTGCCAGCAGCTTCTTTGACAGGGATTATGGCTACACCTTC. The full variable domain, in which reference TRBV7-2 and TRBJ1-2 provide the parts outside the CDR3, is GAGVSQSPSNKVTEKGKDVELRCDPISGHTALYWYRQSLGQGLEFLIYFQGNSAPDKSGLPSDRFSAERTGGSVSTLTIQRTQQEDSAVYLCASSFFDRDYGYTFGSGTRLTVV.